This paragraph covers one TCR beta chain sequence. Its antigen is unidentified. This sample is part of a study of T cell responses to AZD1222 COVID-19 vaccine. At the level of the study: Combined were second doses at about 4 or about 12 weeks. Study findings and constraints: Donors skewed white British and female; clonal diversity was possibly underestimated. Seropositivity was recorded at baseline in only 6 or 7 AZD1222 recipients.

Produced via immunoSEQ multiplex PCR; TCRdb's table is partial and in-frame only. This sample has some 140,000 clones; about 87% occur once, and the top ten carry around 3.1%. With V trimmed by 0 bases and J by 0 bases, 9 bases remained unmatched. Germline assignment: CDR1 LGHDT and CDR2 YNNKEL (reference sequence). The CDR3 runs to 18 residues. The TCR originated in an adult in good health. The rearrangement uses TRBV3-1 (or the pseudogene TRBV3-2) and TRBJ2-7, with 9 bases lining up with TRBD2. Specimen: peripheral blood, collected on day 0 of AZD1222 vaccination. The CDR3 sequence: CASSQDVYLAGSSYEQYF. The CDR3 DNA reads as TGTGCCAGCAGCCAAGATGTATACCTAGCGGGGAGCTCCTACGAGCAGTACTTC.